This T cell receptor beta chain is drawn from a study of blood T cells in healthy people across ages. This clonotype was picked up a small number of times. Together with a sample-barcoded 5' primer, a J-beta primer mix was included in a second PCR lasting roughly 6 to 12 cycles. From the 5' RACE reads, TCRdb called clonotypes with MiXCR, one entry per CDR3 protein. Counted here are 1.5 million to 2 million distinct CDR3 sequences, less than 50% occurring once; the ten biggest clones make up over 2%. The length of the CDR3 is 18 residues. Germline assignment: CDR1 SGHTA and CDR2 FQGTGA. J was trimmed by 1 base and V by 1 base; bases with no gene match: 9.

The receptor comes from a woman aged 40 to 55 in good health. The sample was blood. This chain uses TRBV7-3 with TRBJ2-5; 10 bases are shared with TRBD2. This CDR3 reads CASSLRPVVAGGQETQYF. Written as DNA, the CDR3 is TGTGCCAGCAGCTTAAGGCCCGTCGTAGCGGGGGGCCAAGAGACCCAGTACTTC.